This T cell receptor beta chain emerged from a study of identifying expanded T cells in peripheral blood. Regarding the study as a whole: Differentially abundant clones: about 1.2 between replicates, about 17 at around 2 weeks, approximately 19 at four. Variance in clone template counts between approximately 2-week samples significantly increased with total template count across all healthy donors.

V lost 5 bases to trimming and J lost 8 bases, with 12 bases between them. Germline CDR1 and CDR2: LGHNT and FRNRAP. CDR3 length: 12 amino acids. A remark on this clone: Its antigen is not known.

Method: immunoSEQ multiplex PCR; TCRdb's copy keeps in-frame clones and lacks some. The table lists around 100,000 clones, 87% of them singletons. Sequencing input: blood. The genes are TRBV12-5 and TRBJ1-1; the D is unclear. This clonotype was obtained from a person aged 18 to 70 in good health. This CDR3 reads CASGQSEREAFF. The CDR3, as DNA: TGTGCTAGTGGTCAATCAGAGAGGGAAGCTTTCTTT. The full variable domain, in which reference TRBV12-5 and TRBJ1-1 provide the parts outside the CDR3, is DARVTQTPRHKVTEMGQEVTMRCQPILGHNTVFWYRQTMMQGLELLAYFRNRAPLDDSGMPKDRFSAEMPDATLATLKIQPSEPRDSAVYFCASGQSEREAFFGQGTRLTVV.